The rows below give T cell receptor beta chains drawn from one sample of a study of beta chain features in type 1 diabetes. Data came from immunoSEQ multiplex PCR; TCRdb stores just in-frame clones and leaves some out. The repertoire holds about 700,000 clones, with over 10% as singletons. Source material: naive CD4+ T cells from blood. The source is a young man with type 1 diabetes. CDR3s include the opening cysteine and the closing phenylalanine or tryptophan. A D gene is named only where the DNA matches it firmly. Some rows mark clone size as missing; the rest say once, few, many or name a class of expanded clone.

d_gene,abundance,j_gene,v_gene,CDR3aa,CDR3nt
-,-,TRBJ1-1,TRBV29-1,CSVEPWGAMNTEAFF,TGCAGCGTTGAACCTTGGGGGGCCATGAACACTGAAGCTTTCTTT
TRBD1,-,TRBJ1-4,TRBV7-2,CASSSLIPRQGSGKLFF,TGTGCCAGCAGCAGCCTAATTCCGAGACAGGGGTCAGGAAAACTGTTTTTT
-,-,TRBJ2-2,TRBV7-6,CASSLAGRGAGELFF,TGTGCCAGCAGCTTGGCAGGGCGAGGGGCCGGGGAGCTGTTTTTT
-,-,TRBJ2-1,TRBV7-3,CASSSPGTVEQFF,TGTGCCAGCAGCTCCCCCGGCACTGTAGAGCAGTTCTTC
-,-,TRBJ2-3,TRBV10-3,CAIEAGGLGTDTQYF,TGTGCCATCGAGGCCGGGGGCTTAGGCACAGATACGCAGTATTTT
TRBD1,few,TRBJ1-1,TRBV7-9,CASSLGLGQGTGKTEAFF,TGTGCCAGCAGCTTAGGCCTTGGACAGGGGACGGGGAAGACTGAAGCTTTCTTT
-,-,TRBJ1-6,TRBV11-1,CASSSGRGGLDSPLHF,TGTGCCAGCAGCTCCGGGAGAGGGGGTTTGGATTCACCCCTCCACTTT
-,-,TRBJ2-1,TRBV7-6,CASSPDYRVEQFF,TGTGCCAGCAGCCCCGACTACCGGGTTGAGCAGTTCTTC
TRBD1,-,TRBJ2-7,TRBV29-1,CSASGGRYEQYF,TGCAGCGCCTCAGGGGGCCGGTACGAGCAGTACTTC
-,few,TRBJ2-3,TRBV30,CAWSSGRTDTQYF,TGTGCCTGGAGTTCGGGACGCACAGATACGCAGTATTTT
TRBD2,-,TRBJ2-1,TRBV9,CASSAAGGAYNEQFF,TGTGCCAGCAGCGCCGCGGGGGGCGCCTACAATGAGCAGTTCTTC
TRBD1,-,TRBJ1-4,TRBV29-1,CSVKTGEKLFF,TGCAGCGTAAAGACAGGGGAAAAACTGTTTTTT
-,few,TRBJ1-1,TRBV21-1,CASSRGDTEAFF,TGTGCCAGCAGCAGGGGGGACACTGAAGCTTTCTTT
-,few,TRBJ2-7,TRBV5-1,CASSLIYEQYF,TGCGCCAGCAGCCTTATCTACGAGCAGTACTTC
-,-,TRBJ2-7,TRBV9,CASSAYSWDEQYF,TGTGCCAGCAGCGCCTATTCGTGGGACGAGCAGTACTTC
-,-,TRBJ1-1,TRBV2,CASSGGGNTEAFF,TGTGCCAGCAGTGGAGGGGGTAACACTGAAGCTTTCTTT
-,-,TRBJ2-7,TRBV13,CASSLYRPSYEQYF,TGTGCCAGCAGCTTATACAGGCCCTCCTACGAGCAGTACTTC
TRBD1,-,TRBJ2-1,TRBV4-1,CASSQDSGQGYEQFF,TGCGCCAGCAGCCAAGATTCGGGACAGGGGTATGAGCAGTTCTTC
-,few,TRBJ2-1,TRBV7-3,CASSSPSYNEQFF,TGTGCCAGCAGCTCCCCATCGTACAATGAGCAGTTCTTC
-,few,TRBJ1-1,TRBV5-1,CASSWTENTEAFF,TGCGCCAGCAGCTGGACGGAGAACACTGAAGCTTTCTTT
TRBD2,-,TRBJ2-3,TRBV7-6,CASSALGLATDTQYF,TGTGCCAGCAGCGCCTTGGGACTAGCGACAGATACGCAGTATTTT
-,-,TRBJ2-7,TRBV29-1,CSVEVGAYEQYF,TGCAGCGTTGAGGTTGGAGCCTACGAGCAGTACTTC
-,few,TRBJ1-6,TRBV5-1,CASSLTTASPLHF,TGCGCCAGCAGCTTAACTACGGCTTCACCCCTCCACTTT
-,-,TRBJ1-2,TRBV7-2,CASSSTPRGTGTSYTF,TGTGCCAGCAGCTCCACGCCGAGGGGAACAGGGACAAGCTACACCTTC
-,-,TRBJ2-1,TRBV5-6,CASSFRTAQGSQFF,TGTGCCAGCAGCTTCAGGACGGCCCAGGGTAGCCAGTTCTTC
-,-,TRBJ2-7,TRBV28,CASSLGRVAYEQYF,TGTGCCAGCAGTTTAGGTAGGGTAGCCTACGAGCAGTACTTC
-,few,TRBJ2-3,TRBV9,CASSVVPLSTDTQYF,TGTGCCAGCAGCGTAGTGCCCTTAAGCACAGATACGCAGTATTTT
TRBD2,once,TRBJ2-1,TRBV19,CASSIGGALDNEQFF,TGTGCCAGTAGTATCGGGGGGGCCTTAGACAATGAGCAGTTCTTC
-,few,TRBJ1-3,TRBV15,CATSRDTSGNTIYF,TGTGCCACCAGCAGAGACACCTCTGGAAACACCATATATTTT
TRBD2,few,TRBJ2-3,TRBV6-5,CASTGTSDTQYF,TGTGCCAGCACTGGGACTAGTGATACGCAGTATTTT
TRBD1,-,TRBJ2-7,TRBV30,CAWGLTGPYEQYF,TGTGCCTGGGGATTGACAGGGCCCTACGAGCAGTACTTC
TRBD2,few,TRBJ2-1,TRBV28,CASTESGGDYNEQFF,TGTGCCAGCACCGAGAGCGGGGGGGATTACAATGAGCAGTTCTTC
TRBD2,-,TRBJ2-1,TRBV5-6,CASSVTSGGAYEQFF,TGTGCCAGCAGCGTTACTAGCGGGGGGGCGTATGAGCAGTTCTTC
TRBD2,few,TRBJ2-5,TRBV10-3,CAIRSSGDQETQYF,TGTGCCATCAGGAGTAGCGGGGACCAAGAGACCCAGTACTTC
-,-,TRBJ2-6,TRBV10-3,CAISESYRESGVLTF,TGTGCCATCAGTGAGTCTTACAGGGAGTCGGGCGTCCTGACTTTC
TRBD1,few,TRBJ2-5,TRBV13,CASSLGPGGMYQETQYF,TGTGCCAGCAGCTTGGGACCAGGGGGAATGTACCAAGAGACCCAGTACTTC
-,-,TRBJ1-6,TRBV19,CASSRTAEGSPLHF,TGTGCCAGTAGTCGGACCGCCGAGGGCTCACCCCTCCACTTT
-,few,TRBJ1-5,TRBV5-4,CASSGGHDQPQHF,TGTGCCAGCAGCGGGGGGCACGATCAGCCCCAGCATTTT
-,few,TRBJ1-1,TRBV11-2,CASSSIDRKNTEAFF,TGTGCCAGCAGCTCGATCGACAGGAAGAACACTGAAGCTTTCTTT
TRBD1,few,TRBJ2-7,TRBV30,CAFDRVYEQYF,TGTGCCTTCGACAGGGTTTACGAGCAGTACTTC
-,-,TRBJ2-3,TRBV10-3,CAARKGDTDTQYF,TGTGCCGCCAGGAAGGGGGATACAGATACGCAGTATTTT
TRBD1,few,TRBJ2-1,TRBV6-5,CASIIDRGSHNEQFF,TGTGCCAGCATCATAGACAGGGGGTCACACAATGAGCAGTTCTTC
-,many,TRBJ2-1,TRBV13,CASSTLWVNEQFF,TGTGCCAGCAGCACCCTCTGGGTCAATGAGCAGTTCTTC
TRBD2,-,TRBJ2-1,TRBV11-1,CASSQHLAGGFNEQFF,TGTGCCAGCAGCCAACATCTAGCGGGGGGGTTTAATGAGCAGTTCTTC
-,-,TRBJ2-5,TRBV28,CASSREETQYF,TGTGCCAGCAGTCGGGAGGAGACCCAGTACTTC
-,few,TRBJ1-2,TRBV19,CASRAQGTNYGYTF,TGTGCCAGTAGAGCTCAGGGGACTAACTATGGCTACACCTTC
-,-,TRBJ2-3,TRBV19,CASIPPGGTDTQYF,TGTGCCAGTATCCCCCCGGGGGGCACAGATACGCAGTATTTT
TRBD2,few,TRBJ2-3,TRBV25-1,CASTRGGSSTDTQYF,TGTGCCAGCACGCGGGGGGGATCTAGCACAGATACGCAGTATTTT
-,many,TRBJ1-4,TRBV13,CASSFSAEKLFF,TGTGCCAGCAGCTTCTCCGCCGAAAAACTGTTTTTT
TRBD1,few,TRBJ1-1,TRBV5-4,CASSRDSYTEAFF,TGTGCCAGCAGCCGGGACAGCTACACTGAAGCTTTCTTT
-,-,TRBJ2-2,TRBV28,CASSLPNTGELFF,TGTGCCAGCAGTTTACCCAACACCGGGGAGCTGTTTTTT
-,few,TRBJ1-6,TRBV30,CAWGGQPNSPLHF,TGTGCCTGGGGGGGGCAGCCCAATTCACCCCTCCACTTT
TRBD1,-,TRBJ2-7,TRBV29-1,CSVAGQGAYEQYF,TGCAGCGTTGCGGGACAGGGGGCCTACGAGCAGTACTTC
-,-,TRBJ2-5,TRBV5-1,CASSLAGGPETQYF,TGCGCCAGCAGCTTGGCAGGGGGGCCAGAGACCCAGTACTTC